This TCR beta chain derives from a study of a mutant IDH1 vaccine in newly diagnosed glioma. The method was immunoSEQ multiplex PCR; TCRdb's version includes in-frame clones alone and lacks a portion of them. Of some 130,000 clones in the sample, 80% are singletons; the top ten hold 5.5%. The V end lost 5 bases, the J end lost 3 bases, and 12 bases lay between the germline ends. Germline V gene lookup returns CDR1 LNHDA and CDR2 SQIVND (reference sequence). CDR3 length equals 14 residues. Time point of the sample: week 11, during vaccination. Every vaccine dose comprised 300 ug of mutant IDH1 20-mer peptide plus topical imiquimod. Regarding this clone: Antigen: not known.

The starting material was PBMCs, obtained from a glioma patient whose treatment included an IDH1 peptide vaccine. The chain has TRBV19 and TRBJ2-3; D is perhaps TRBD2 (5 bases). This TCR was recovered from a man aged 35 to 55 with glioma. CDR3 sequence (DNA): TGTGCCAGTAGTGGAGTCAGAGGGACAGATACGCAGTATTTT. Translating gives CASSGVRGTDTQYF. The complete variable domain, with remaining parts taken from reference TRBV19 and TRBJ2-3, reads DGGITQSPKYLFRKEGQNVTLSCEQNLNHDAMYWYRQDPGQGLRLIYYSQIVNDFQKGDIAEGYSVSREKKESFPLTVTSAQKNPTAFYLCASSGVRGTDTQYFGPGTRLTVL.